The 22 T cell receptor beta chains below all came from one sample that was sequenced in a study of blood T cell repertoires in COVID-19. This table comes from immunoSEQ multiplex PCR, and its TCRdb copy is limited to in-frame clones, with some not included. The table lists roughly 200,000 clones, 84% of them singletons. The sequencing sample was made of peripheral blood. These receptors were taken from a human donor in a cohort sampled during active COVID-19.

This sequence joins TRBV9 and TRBJ2-1; D is uncertain. The CDR3 loop spans 11 amino acids. The V and J ends lost 0 bases and 8 bases respectively, with 3 bases between them. CDR1 and CDR2 from the germline V gene are SGDLS and YYNGEE. CDR3 bases: TGTGCCAGCAGCGTAGCAGATGAGCAGTTCTTC. Its protein is CASSVADEQFF.

This clone was counted a single time. The genes are TRBV5-1 and TRBJ1-6, with TRBD1 matching 9 bases. Germline values: CDR1 SGHRS, CDR2 YFSETQ. The junction had 5 bases not matched to a gene; V was cut back by 4 bases and J by 12 bases. The CDR3 length is 13 residues. In DNA form, the CDR3 reads TGCGCCAGCAGCCCGGAGGGACAGGGACCCCTCCACTTT. Translation: CASSPEGQGPLHF.

V and J are TRBV5-1 and TRBJ1-3; 8 bases map to TRBD1. The germline V gene has CDR1 SGHRS and CDR2 YFSETQ. V lost 4 bases and J lost 4; bases outside the gene matches: 13. The CDR3 contains 17 residues. CDR3 loop: CASSRARQGLFGNTIYF. As DNA, the CDR3 is TGCGCCAGCAGCCGGGCCCGACAGGGGTTGTTCGGAAACACCATATATTTT.

The V call is TRBV5-1, the J call TRBJ1-4; D gene ambiguous. The CDR3 has 14 residues. With 2 bases removed from V and 8 bases from J, the gap between germline ends came to 13 bases. Per the germline V gene, CDR1 is SGHRS and CDR2 is YFSETQ. The CDR3 nucleotides read TGCGCCAGCAGCTTCGGGAAGGCTACCGAAAAACTGTTTTTT. Amino acid sequence: CASSFGKATEKLFF.

This chain joins TRBV27 and TRBJ2-1, with a possible D match to TRBD2 (6 bases). Trimming left V 6 bases short and J 4 bases short, with 13 bases between. The CDR3 runs to 14 residues. CDR1 and CDR2 from the germline V gene are MNHEY and SMNVEV (reference sequence). This chain's CDR3 is CASSPQRVYNEQFF. The CDR3 DNA sequence: TGTGCCAGCAGCCCGCAGCGGGTATACAATGAGCAGTTCTTC.

This rearrangement joins TRBV18 to TRBJ1-5; possible D gene TRBD1, 6 bases. The CDR3 is made up of 16 amino acids. Trimming pared 0 bases from V and 4 bases from J, leaving 13 bases between. Germline CDR1 reads KGHSH; CDR2 reads LQKENI. CDR3 in amino acids: CASSPPNGGANQPQHF. The CDR3 DNA reads TGTGCCAGCTCACCACCTAACGGGGGGGCAAATCAGCCCCAGCATTTT.

The rearrangement links TRBV5-6 to TRBJ2-1; no definite D call. Trimming took off 2 bases at V and 7 bases at J, with 7 bases between the two ends. CDR1 is SGHDT and CDR2 is YYEEEE in the germline V gene. The CDR3 contains 12 residues. This CDR3 is CASSFPFNEQFF. The CDR3 DNA follows: TGTGCCAGCAGCTTCCCCTTTAATGAGCAGTTCTTC.

This sequence joins TRBV4-1 and TRBJ1-2, with TRBD1 as a possible D gene (5 bases). V was cut by 4 bases and J by 8 bases, with 14 bases left in between. CDR1 is MGHRA, CDR2 YSYEKL, per germline. This CDR3 region has 13 residues. CDR3 DNA sequence: TGCGCCAGCAGCCGGGCCGGGGGAGGAGGCTACACCTTC. It codes for CASSRAGGGGYTF.

CDR3 nucleotide sequence: TGTGCCAGTAGTCCGGGGACAGGGAGAACCGGGGAGCTGTTTTTT. It is translated as CASSPGTGRTGELFF. The rearrangement joins TRBV19 to TRBJ2-2; 9 bases map to TRBD1. The CDR3 length is 15 residues. The germline V gene has CDR1 LNHDA and CDR2 SQIVND (reference sequence). With V trimmed by 5 bases and J by 5 bases, 6 bases remained unmatched. The full variable domain, in which reference TRBV19 and TRBJ2-2 provide the parts outside the CDR3, is DGGITQSPKYLFRKEGQNVTLSCEQNLNHDAMYWYRQDPGQGLRLIYYSQIVNDFQKGDIAEGYSVSREKKESFPLTVTSAQKNPTAFYLCASSPGTGRTGELFFGEGSRLTVL.

V is TRBV28 and J is TRBJ2-1; TRBD2 matches at 8 bases. V shed 4 bases and J 8 bases; nucleotides not matched to a gene: 16. The germline gives CDR1 MDHEN, CDR2 SYDVKM. The CDR3 is 17 amino acids. This CDR3 is CASSSPRGSGSADEQFF. The CDR3 DNA sequence: TGTGCCAGCAGTTCCCCCCGGGGGAGCGGGAGTGCGGATGAGCAGTTCTTC. Supplemented by reference TRBV28 and TRBJ2-1, the full variable domain reads DVKVTQSSRYLVKRTGEKVFLECVQDMDHENMFWYRQDPGLGLRLIYFSYDVKMKEKGDIPEGYSVSREKKERFSLILESASTNQTSMYLCASSSPRGSGSADEQFFGPGTRLTVL.

This chain links TRBV30 with TRBJ1-5; possibly TRBD1 for D (6 bases). Germline-derived CDR1 and CDR2 are GTSNPN and SVGIG (reference sequence). The CDR3 runs 16 residues. Trimming left V 5 bases short and J 2 bases short, with 19 bases between. This chain's CDR3 is CAWGPRGRQGNQPQHF. Here the CDR3 DNA reads TGTGCCTGGGGTCCGCGGGGGAGACAGGGCAATCAGCCCCAGCATTTT.

The chain couples TRBV27 to TRBJ1-6; maybe TRBD1 (6 bases). The V and J ends lost 6 bases and 9 bases respectively, with 21 bases between them. The CDR3 is made up of 16 amino acids. The germline V gene has CDR1 MNHEY and CDR2 SMNVEV (reference sequence). The CDR3 coding sequence is TGTGCCAGCAGACAAAGCGTCCGGGGGGCGACTTCACCCCTCCACTTT. Amino acids: CASRQSVRGATSPLHF.

This sequence joins TRBV19 and TRBJ2-4; 7 nucleotides line up with TRBD2. This CDR3 contains 16 residues. V lost 1 base, J lost 0 bases, and 3 bases stayed unmatched. Germline V CDR1 and CDR2: LNHDA, SQIVND (reference sequence). CDR3 DNA sequence: TGTGCCAGTAGTATAGGTGGCGGGGGAGCCAAAAACATTCAGTACTTC. Its translation is CASSIGGGGAKNIQYF.

The chain employs TRBV7-9 and TRBJ2-7, with TRBD1 matching over 10 bases. CDR1 and CDR2 from the germline V gene are SEHNR and FQNEAQ (reference sequence). CDR3 length equals 16 residues. The V gene end was trimmed by 1 base and the J gene end by 4 bases; junction bases not matched to a gene: 7. Here the CDR3 reads CASSLGLTGGNYEQYF. The CDR3 coding sequence is TGTGCCAGCAGCTTAGGCTTGACAGGGGGCAATTACGAGCAGTACTTC.

CDR3 sequence reads: CASTYRVHEQYV. In DNA, the CDR3 is TGTGCCAGCACCTACAGGGTCCACGAGCAGTACGTC. V and J are TRBV21-1 and TRBJ2-7; the D call of TRBD1 is as the table states it, not checked on the DNA. TRBV21-1 is termed a pseudogene. CDR3 length: 12 amino acids.

As DNA, the CDR3 is TGTGCCAGCAGCGTAGGGGGGGGACAGGCATACGAGCAGTACTTC. It encodes CASSVGGGQAYEQYF. This chain uses TRBV9 with TRBJ2-7, with a tentative D call TRBD1 (8 bases). V lost 0 bases, J lost 4 bases, and 14 bases lay in between. This CDR3 is built from 15 residues. Germline values: CDR1 SGDLS, CDR2 YYNGEE.

The V and J genes are TRBV19 and TRBJ1-5; D unresolved. CDR1 LNHDA and CDR2 SQIVND come from the germline V gene (reference sequence). Trimming took 6 bases from V and 0 from J, leaving 12 bases between them. The CDR3 is 15 residues long. CDR3 coding DNA: TGTGCCAGTAGCTCGGGTCCCGATAGCAATCAGCCCCAGCATTTT. This codes for CASSSGPDSNQPQHF.

This chain uses TRBV3-1 (or the pseudogene TRBV3-2) with TRBJ1-2, with 8 bases aligning to TRBD1. Germline-derived CDR1 and CDR2 are LGHDT and YNNKEL (reference sequence). The CDR3 is 13 residues long. V was pared by 7 bases and J by 7 bases, with 8 bases of the junction left unmatched. The CDR3 loop is CASIGTGGSGYTF. CDR3 in DNA: TGTGCCAGCATCGGGACAGGCGGGAGTGGCTACACCTTC.

The chain recombines TRBV11-2 with TRBJ2-1; D remains unclear. The CDR3 sequence is 13 residues long. Germline values: CDR1 SGHAT, CDR2 FQNNGV. The V gene lost 4 bases and the J gene lost 4 bases, with 8 bases spanning the gap. CDR3 residues: CASSSRSYNEQFF. In DNA, the CDR3 is TGTGCCAGCAGCTCCCGTTCTTACAATGAGCAGTTCTTC.

This chain links TRBV29-1 with TRBJ2-3; 10 nucleotides align to TRBD2. The ends lost 4 bases at V and 10 bases at J; junction bases unmatched: 11. Looked up from germline, CDR1 is SQVTM and CDR2 is ANQGSEA. This CDR3 comprises 14 residues. Here the CDR3 DNA reads TGCAGCGTTGCTAGCGGGAGTTTAGCCTCCGCGCAGTATTTT. It codes for CSVASGSLASAQYF.

This clone was observed a single time. The chain uses TRBV7-9 and TRBJ2-1; 9 bases are shared with TRBD2. J gave up 6 bases and V 5 bases, and 8 bases lay outside the gene matches. The germline V gene encodes CDR1 SEHNR and CDR2 FQNEAQ (reference sequence). The CDR3 sequence is 15 residues long. Here the CDR3 DNA reads TGTGCCAGCAGCGGAGAGACTAGCGGAGCCAATGAGCAGTTCTTC. This encodes CASSGETSGANEQFF.

The chain recombines TRBV29-1 with TRBJ2-7, with 8 nucleotides matching TRBD2. V trimming: 8 bases; J trimming: 6 bases; junction bases outside the gene matches: 12. The CDR3 covers 13 residues. Germline V gene lookup returns CDR1 SQVTM and CDR2 ANQGSEA. The CDR3 loop reads CSFGRGRSAEQYF. In DNA, the CDR3 is TGCAGCTTCGGGAGGGGGAGGAGCGCCGAGCAGTACTTC.